These 23 T cell receptor beta chains came from one sample sequenced in a study of blood T cell repertoires in COVID-19. Clones were sequenced by immunoSEQ multiplex PCR, and TCRdb holds only the in-frame ones, with some missing. The sample has around 700,000 clones, about nine tenths seen once. The sample taken for sequencing was peripheral blood. The receptors were sampled from a woman aged 18-29 years with acute or convalescent COVID-19.

As to this clone: Within the sample, other DNA sequences also encode this same CDR3. The V call is TRBV24-1, the J call TRBJ2-2, with D unresolved. V was cut by 4 bases and J by 3 bases, with 5 bases left in between. Per germline, CDR1 KGHDR and CDR2 SFDVKD. CDR3 size: 13 residues. CDR3 in amino acids: CATSDPDTGELFF. CDR3 sequence (DNA): TGTGCCACCAGTGACCCCGACACCGGGGAGCTGTTTTTT.

This clone occurred a few times. V and J are TRBV7-8 and TRBJ1-1; D is undetermined. The CDR3 consists of 13 residues. In germline, CDR1 is SGHVS, CDR2 FQNEAQ. V dropped 8 bases and J dropped 2 bases, with 12 bases sitting between them. This chain's CDR3 is CASSQNINTEAFF. The CDR3 DNA reads TGTGCCAGCTCCCAAAACATTAACACTGAAGCTTTCTTT.

The CDR3 loop reads CASSHWNTEAFF. Written as DNA, the CDR3 is TGTGCCAGCAGCCACTGGAACACTGAAGCTTTCTTT. J is TRBJ1-1 and V is TRBV12-3 or TRBV12-4, with D uncertain. This CDR3 is 12 amino acids long. Trimming shortened V by 6 bases and J by 1 base, and 6 bases separated the two germline ends.

V gene TRBV7-8 combines with J gene TRBJ1-5; D is undetermined. Trimming removed 1 base at V and 4 bases at J, with 11 bases between. The CDR3 runs 15 residues. Germline V gene data show CDR1 as SGHVS and CDR2 as FQNEAQ. As DNA, the CDR3 is TGTGCCAGCAGCTTAGTGGAGGCGACAAATCAGCCCCAGCATTTT. The encoded protein is CASSLVEATNQPQHF.

The count of this clone is one. V and J are TRBV6-5 and TRBJ1-2, with D perhaps matching TRBD1 (6 bases). Germline V gene lookup returns CDR1 MNHEY and CDR2 SVGAGI. The CDR3 is 15 residues long. Trimming took off 6 bases at V and 2 bases at J, with 16 bases between the two ends. CDR3 residues: CASSGQTIGNYGYTF. The CDR3 nucleotides read TGTGCCAGCAGCGGACAGACCATCGGGAACTATGGCTACACCTTC.

This clone was observed a handful of times. The chain uses TRBV18 and TRBJ1-2; 7 positions agree with TRBD1. Germline V CDR1 and CDR2: KGHSH, LQKENI. The CDR3 has 13 residues. With 3 bases clipped from V and 8 bases from J, the junction kept 6 bases outside the gene matches. CDR3 amino acids: CASSPDRVWGYTF. DNA for the CDR3: TGTGCCAGCTCACCCGACAGGGTGTGGGGCTACACCTTC.

The gene calls are TRBV28 and TRBJ1-1; D is ambiguous. Trimming left V 6 bases short and J 4 bases short, with 18 bases between. CDR1 MDHEN and CDR2 SYDVKM come from the germline V gene. CDR3 length: 15 amino acids. This chain's CDR3 is CASRTPGLRGTEAFF. The CDR3 nucleotides are TGTGCCAGCAGGACCCCGGGTCTTCGAGGCACTGAAGCTTTCTTT.

This clone was picked up a small number of times. The chain recombines TRBV24-1 with TRBJ1-6; no clear D gene. The CDR3 is 13 amino acids. The V and J ends lost 1 base and 8 bases respectively, with 5 bases between them. Germline CDR1 and CDR2: KGHDR and SFDVKD. In DNA form, the CDR3 reads TGTGCCACCAGTGATTTCCTTGATTCACCCCTCCACTTT. Amino acids: CATSDFLDSPLHF.

CDR3 coding DNA: TGTGCCAGCCGGAGGGCCCGGGGGTATGGCTACACCTTC. Encoded protein: CASRRARGYGYTF. The rearrangement links TRBV3-1 (or the pseudogene TRBV3-2) to TRBJ1-2; the D gene is possibly TRBD1 (5 bases). V was cut by 8 bases and J by 5 bases, with 15 bases left in between. CDR1 and CDR2 from the germline V gene are LGHDT and YNNKEL (reference sequence). The CDR3 runs 13 residues.

The chain is built from TRBV2 and TRBJ2-3, with 9 bases matching TRBD2. The germline gives CDR1 SNHLY, CDR2 FYNNEI. Losses at the gene ends were 6 bases for V and 2 bases for J; bases not matched to a gene: 3. This CDR3 is built from 14 residues. In DNA form, the CDR3 reads TGTGCCAGCAGGCCTAGCGGGGTCACAGATACGCAGTATTTT. Amino acids: CASRPSGVTDTQYF.

The chain joins TRBV7-2 to TRBJ1-1; TRBD1 is a possible D gene (6 bases). The germline V and J ends were trimmed by 4 bases and 4 bases, with 13 bases remaining between them. The CDR3 extends over 14 amino acids. The germline V gene encodes CDR1 SGHTA and CDR2 FQGNSA. CDR3 nucleotides: TGTGCCAGCAGCTACCACAGGGATGGCACTGAAGCTTTCTTT. Translated: CASSYHRDGTEAFF. The whole variable domain, remainder taken from reference TRBV7-2 and TRBJ1-1, is GAGVSQSPSNKVTEKGKDVELRCDPISGHTALYWYRQSLGQGLEFLIYFQGNSAPDKSGLPSDRFSAERTGGSVSTLTIQRTQQEDSAVYLCASSYHRDGTEAFFGQGTRLTVV.

DNA of the CDR3: TGTGCCAGCAGGTCGATGTCCGGGACAGTTTCAGCTTTCTTT. This translates into CASRSMSGTVSAFF. The chain employs TRBV11-2 and TRBJ1-1, with TRBD1 matching over 7 bases. Germline V gene sequence: CDR1 SGHAT, CDR2 FQNNGV. CDR3 size: 14 residues. V shed 6 bases and J 10 bases; nucleotides not matched to a gene: 14.

This clone was counted once. The J gene is TRBJ2-2, the V gene TRBV2, with 7 positions matching TRBD2. V lost 5 bases, J lost 6 bases, and 6 bases stayed unmatched. Germline CDR1 is SNHLY and CDR2 is FYNNEI. The CDR3 is 14 amino acids. The CDR3 is CASSPLTSPGELFF. CDR3 sequence (DNA): TGTGCCAGCAGTCCCTTGACTAGCCCCGGGGAGCTGTTTTTT.

V is TRBV4-1 and J is TRBJ2-1, with D tentatively TRBD1 (6 bases). Trimming took off 0 bases at V and 7 bases at J, with 13 bases between the two ends. CDR3 length: 15 amino acids. CDR1 and CDR2 from the germline V gene are MGHRA and YSYEKL. For the CDR3, the DNA is TGCGCCAGCAGCCAAGACAGGGGCTCTATTAATGAGCAGTTCTTC. It translates to CASSQDRGSINEQFF.

This chain connects TRBV18 to TRBJ1-2; the D is unclear. CDR1 and CDR2 from the germline V gene are KGHSH and LQKENI. The length of the CDR3 is 14 residues. V lost 0 bases to trimming and J lost 2 bases, with 7 bases between them. CDR3 coding DNA: TGTGCCAGCTCACCACCGAGTAAGAACTATGGCTACACCTTC. Amino acids: CASSPPSKNYGYTF.

This clone was counted only a few times. The chain combines TRBV11-3 with TRBJ2-2, with TRBD1 matching 9 bases. Germline V gene lookup returns CDR1 SGHNT and CDR2 YENEEA. CDR3 size: 16 residues. Trimming took 1 base from V and 8 from J; bases not matched to a gene: 8. The CDR3 DNA reads as TGTGCCAGCAGCTTAGTGCTGCACAGGGGGCCGGGGGAGCTGTTTTTT. Its translation is CASSLVLHRGPGELFF.

The chain is built from TRBV5-1 and TRBJ2-3; TRBD1 agrees at 8 bases. With 4 bases clipped from V and 4 bases from J, the junction kept 2 bases outside the gene matches. The germline V gene has CDR1 SGHRS and CDR2 YFSETQ. This CDR3 comprises 13 residues. The CDR3 DNA reads as TGCGCCAGCAGCCCGACAGGGGCAGATACGCAGTATTTT. Its protein product is CASSPTGADTQYF. Supplemented by reference TRBV5-1 and TRBJ2-3, the full variable domain reads KAGVTQTPRYLIKTRGQQVTLSCSPISGHRSVSWYQQTPGQGLQFLFEYFSETQRNKGNFPGRFSGRQFSNSRSEMNVSTLELGDSALYLCASSPTGADTQYFGPGTRLTVL.

About this clone: The sample has other DNA sequences that encode this CDR3 too. V and J are TRBV9 and TRBJ2-1; 9 nucleotides match TRBD2. J lost 4 bases, V lost 0 bases, and 5 bases had no gene match. The CDR3 extends over 16 amino acids. The germline V gene has CDR1 SGDLS and CDR2 YYNGEE. CDR3 DNA sequence: TGTGCCAGCAGCGTAGCGAGCGGGGGGTCATACAATGAGCAGTTCTTC. Amino acids: CASSVASGGSYNEQFF.

This chain joins TRBV12-3 or TRBV12-4 and TRBJ1-2; D unclear. This CDR3 comprises 12 residues. Deletions cut 2 bases from V and 8 bases from J, with 9 bases between. The CDR3 coding sequence is TGTGCCAGCAGTTTAAGCTCAGCGGGCTACACCTTC. Amino acids: CASSLSSAGYTF.

J is TRBJ1-2 and V is TRBV7-2; TRBD1 matches at 8 bases. The germline gives CDR1 SGHTA, CDR2 FQGNSA. The length of the CDR3 is 13 residues. V trimming: 1 base; J trimming: 7 bases; junction bases outside the gene matches: 2. The CDR3 DNA follows: TGTGCCAGCAGCTTAGTTACAGGGGGTGGCTACACCTTC. Its protein is CASSLVTGGGYTF.

The rearrangement links TRBV6-1 to TRBJ1-1; no definite D call. The CDR3 totals 13 residues. From germline, CDR1 is MNHNS and CDR2 SASEGT. Trimming cost V 2 bases and J 1 base, with 5 bases left between them. CDR3: CASSEPENTEAFF. For the CDR3, the DNA is TGTGCCAGCAGTGAACCAGAGAACACTGAAGCTTTCTTT.

The gene calls are TRBV27 and TRBJ1-1; TRBD1 might be the D (6 bases). Trimming removed 3 bases at V and 1 base at J, with 12 bases between. This CDR3 is built from 15 residues. Germline lookup yields CDR1 MNHEY and CDR2 SMNVEV (reference sequence). CDR3 residues: CASSLGRGWNTEAFF. The CDR3 DNA sequence: TGTGCCAGCAGTTTGGGCAGGGGATGGAACACTGAAGCTTTCTTT.

This rearrangement joins TRBV3-1 (or the pseudogene TRBV3-2) to TRBJ2-7, with D unresolved. CDR1 is LGHDT, CDR2 YNNKEL, per germline (reference sequence). V lost 2 bases, J lost 3 bases, and 5 bases lay in between. The CDR3 is 12 residues long. Written as DNA, the CDR3 is TGTGCCAGCAGCCAATTTCGCTACGAGCAGTACTTC. It is translated as CASSQFRYEQYF.